Included here is one T cell receptor beta chain sequence, with context. This record comes from a study of shared clonotypes between healthy human individuals. TCRdb's table, derived via immunoSEQ multiplex PCR, lists solely in-frame clones and lacks some. Found here are 2 million to 3 million clones, approximately 93% of them singletons; the top ten hold 0.36%. The material sequenced was naive CD4+ T cells from PBMCs. The subset was: CD45RA+ positively selected. The TCR comes from a man aged 18 to 35 in good health. Some clones in this sample may be carry-over from other donors' samples.

CDR3 in amino acids: CASSVEHDGELFF. The CDR3 DNA reads TGTGCCAGCAGCGTAGAACACGACGGGGAGCTGTTTTTT. The J gene is TRBJ2-2, the V gene TRBV9; the D is unclear. With 0 bases removed from V and 7 bases from J, the gap between germline ends came to 7 bases. CDR1 is SGDLS and CDR2 is YYNGEE in the germline V gene. This CDR3 is 13 amino acids long. Drawing the rest from reference TRBV9 and TRBJ2-2, the complete variable domain is DSGVTQTPKHLITATGQRVTLRCSPRSGDLSVYWYQQSLDQGLQFLIQYYNGEERAKGNILERFSAQQFPDLHSELNLSSLELGDSALYFCASSVEHDGELFFGEGSRLTVL.